Sequencing of this T cell receptor (beta chain) was carried out in a study of blood T cell repertoires in COVID-19. TCRdb keeps only in-frame clones here, not all; method: immunoSEQ multiplex PCR. The sample has 250,000 to 350,000 clones, 70% to 90% seen once; the top ten hold approximately 5%. Those who participated ranged in age from about 18 to 89 years and resided in 20 to 25 US areas. V was clipped by 8 bases and J by 4 bases; unmatched bases: 5. The CDR3 length is 13 residues. Germline CDR1 MNHEY, CDR2 SMNVEV (reference sequence). Sequenced input: PBMCs or T cells enriched from blood (not recorded which). V and J are TRBV27 and TRBJ2-7; 10 bases are a match to TRBD1. The receptor was derived from a woman in her twenties or thirties who had recovered from COVID-19. CDR3 region: CASARQGAYEQYF. The CDR3 region has the DNA TGTGCCAGCGCCAGACAGGGGGCTTACGAGCAGTACTTC.